This TCR beta chain came from a study of graft-versus-host responses after intestinal transplantation. Across the whole study: Each recipient received anti-thymocyte globulin induction, then tacrolimus and steroids for two to three years. Study-level results: High graft-versus-host to host-versus-graft T cell clonal ratios marked allografts of patients with graft-donor macrochimerism. The authors found GvH clones in recipient marrow, some appearing first in ileum or blood. Circulating GvH clone levels at their peak were associated with HvG declines (early post-transplant).

The CDR3 has 15 amino acids. The J segment lost 0 bases and the V segment lost 5 bases, leaving 3 bases of the junction unmatched. Germline-derived CDR1 and CDR2 are SGHVS and FNYEAQ. On this clone itself: The target antigen is unknown.

Assay used: immunoSEQ multiplex PCR; TCRdb lists only in-frame clones, some missing. The repertoire has 40,000 to 55,000 clones, roughly 90% of them found once; the top ten carry 0.62%. This sequence joins TRBV7-6 and TRBJ1-4; 7 bases agree with TRBD1. This sample comprised unstimulated CD4+ T cells sorted from spleen or lymph node cells, obtained before transplant. This TCR was recovered from a human donor who was the organ donor for an intestinal transplant. CDR3 protein: CASSETGTTNEKLFF. CDR3 in DNA: TGTGCCAGCAGCGAGACAGGGACAACTAATGAAAAACTGTTTTTT.